A selection of T cell receptor beta chains follows, all from one sample in a study of T-cell reconstitution after alpha-beta-depleted transplantation in children. TCRdb itself ran the PCR reads through MiXCR, one entry per CDR3 protein. The sample has roughly 790,000 distinct CDR3 sequences, approximately 15% seen once. The sequenced sample was PBMCs, mostly from graft donor cells, obtained 360 days after TCRalphabeta/CD19-depleted stem cell transplant. Source of these receptors: a male patient younger than 18 who had a stem cell transplant for acute lymphoblastic leukemia, so the T cells may come from the graft donor. Each CDR3 is given with its conserved first and last residue. D genes are given only for firm matches. Some rows mark clone size as missing; the rest say once, few, many or name a class of expanded clone.

>TRBV5-1|TRBJ1-3|many|.
CASGTSFSGNTIYF
TGCGCCAGCGGGACGTCGTTCTCTGGAAACACCATATATTTT
>TRBV11-2|TRBJ1-2|few|TRBD1
CASSRDRGENYGYTF
TGTGCCAGCAGCCGCGACAGGGGTGAAAACTATGGCTACACCTTC
>TRBV10-3|TRBJ1-1|few|TRBD1
CAISDRAGNTEAFF
TGTGCCATCTCCGACAGGGCTGGGAACACTGAAGCTTTCTTT
>TRBV12-3/TRBV12-4|TRBJ1-1|many|TRBD1
CASSLGWTGRMNTEAFF
TGTGCCAGCAGTTTGGGCTGGACAGGGAGAATGAACACTGAAGCTTTCTTT
>TRBV10-3|TRBJ2-1|few|.
CATEMGNEQFF
TGTGCCACCGAAATGGGCAATGAGCAGTTCTTC
>TRBV7-8|TRBJ1-1|few|TRBD1
CASSSSGQGDTEAFF
TGTGCCAGCAGCTCCTCCGGACAGGGGGACACTGAAGCTTTCTTT
>TRBV3-1|TRBJ2-3|.|TRBD2
CASSQDLNSGLDTQYF
TGTGCCAGCAGCCAAGATCTGAATAGCGGGCTTGATACGCAGTATTTT
>TRBV6-5|TRBJ2-7|many|.
CASSSGTAEQYF
TGTGCCAGCAGTTCGGGGACTGCCGAGCAGTACTTC
>TRBV6-5|TRBJ2-1|few|TRBD1
CASSYEGQAYNEQFF
TGTGCCAGCAGTTACGAGGGACAGGCTTACAATGAGCAGTTCTTC
>TRBV9|TRBJ2-5|.|TRBD1
CASSIVTGVLETQYF
TGTGCCAGCAGCATAGTAACAGGGGTTTTGGAGACCCAGTACTTC
>TRBV21-1|TRBJ2-7|many|.
CASSLNRGSEQYF
TGTGCCAGTTCCCTAAACCGAGGCTCCGAGCAGTACTTC
>TRBV6-5|TRBJ2-7|.|.
CASSSFLGSYEQYF
TGTGCCAGCAGTTCCTTTCTAGGCTCCTACGAGCAGTACTTC
>TRBV18|TRBJ2-2|.|.
CASSPQDGLPGELFF
TGTGCCAGCTCACCACAAGATGGTTTGCCCGGGGAGCTGTTTTTT
>TRBV7-2|TRBJ2-2|many|TRBD2
CASSLTSGSIAGELFF
TGTGCCAGCAGCTTAACCAGCGGGAGCATCGCCGGGGAGCTGTTTTTT
>TRBV20-1|TRBJ2-7|many|TRBD2
CSASGTPGLAYHQYF
TGCAGTGCTAGCGGTACGCCGGGACTAGCTTATCATCAGTACTTC
>TRBV27|TRBJ2-7|few|.
CASSFGAAFSYEQYF
TGTGCCAGCAGTTTCGGGGCTGCCTTCTCCTACGAGCAGTACTTC
>TRBV7-2|TRBJ1-2|few|.
CASSFMNYGYTF
TGTGCCAGCAGCTTTATGAACTATGGCTACACCTTC
>TRBV10-3|TRBJ2-7|many|.
CAISGQAAYEQYF
TGTGCCATCAGTGGACAGGCGGCCTACGAGCAGTACTTC
>TRBV21-1|TRBJ2-7|once|.
CASSPQGRDRTYEQYF
TGTGCCAGCAGCCCTCAGGGTAGGGACAGGACCTACGAGCAGTACTTC
>TRBV28|TRBJ1-1|many|.
CASRPTRTREAFF
TGTGCCAGCAGACCGACACGCACCCGCGAAGCTTTCTTT
>TRBV9|TRBJ2-2|many|TRBD2
CASSLTSGRAGGELFF
TGTGCCAGCAGCCTAACTAGCGGGAGGGCTGGCGGGGAGCTGTTTTTT
>TRBV20-1|TRBJ2-1|many|TRBD1
CSALTGGPYNEQFF
TGCAGTGCTCTCACAGGGGGCCCCTACAATGAGCAGTTCTTC
>TRBV20-1|TRBJ2-2|many|.
CSAPSTSTGELFF
TGCAGTGCTCCTTCAACTAGCACCGGGGAGCTGTTTTTT
>TRBV20-1|TRBJ2-5|many|.
CSASGTLQETQYF
TGCAGTGCTTCCGGGACTCTCCAAGAGACCCAGTACTTC
>TRBV5-4|TRBJ2-6|.|.
CASRGWGNSGANVLTF
TGTGCCAGCAGGGGGTGGGGGAACTCTGGGGCCAACGTCCTGACTTTC
>TRBV5-1|TRBJ1-4|.|TRBD1
CASSHGGTGTEKLFF
TGCGCCAGCAGCCACGGGGGGACAGGGACTGAAAAACTGTTTTTT
>TRBV4-1|TRBJ2-7|few|.
CASSQDQKENYEQYF
TGCGCCAGCAGCCAAGATCAAAAGGAAAACTACGAGCAGTACTTC
>TRBV6-1|TRBJ2-5|few|TRBD1
CASSEWDRGQTQYF
TGTGCCAGCAGTGAGTGGGACAGGGGTCAGACCCAGTACTTC
>TRBV5-4|TRBJ2-1|.|TRBD2
CASSLARLAGVNEQFF
TGTGCCAGCAGTCTAGCGCGACTAGCGGGAGTGAATGAGCAGTTCTTC
>TRBV6-5|TRBJ2-1|once|TRBD2
CASSYLSGRALNEQFF
TGTGCCAGCAGTTACCTCAGCGGGAGGGCCCTCAATGAGCAGTTCTTC
>TRBV15|TRBJ2-1|many|.
CATSSSRLVGEQFF
TGTGCCACCAGCAGCTCTCGACTAGTAGGTGAGCAGTTCTTC
>TRBV5-1|TRBJ2-1|.|TRBD2
CASSRYLAGADYNEQFF
TGCGCCAGCAGCCGATATCTAGCGGGAGCCGACTACAATGAGCAGTTCTTC
>TRBV27|TRBJ2-7|.|TRBD2
CASSTPSGRSYEQYF
TGTGCCAGCAGTACGCCTAGCGGGAGATCCTACGAGCAGTACTTC
>TRBV11-3|TRBJ2-2|.|TRBD1
CASSLGRMDRQNTGELFF
TGTGCCAGCAGCTTAGGCAGGATGGACAGGCAGAACACCGGGGAGCTGTTTTTT
>TRBV12-3/TRBV12-4|TRBJ2-2|.|TRBD2
CASSRSGIGELFF
TGTGCCAGCAGCCGTAGCGGGATAGGGGAGCTGTTTTTT
>TRBV10-3|TRBJ2-3|many|TRBD2
CATRLAGHPSTDTQYF
TGTGCCACGAGACTAGCGGGGCATCCGAGCACAGATACGCAGTATTTT